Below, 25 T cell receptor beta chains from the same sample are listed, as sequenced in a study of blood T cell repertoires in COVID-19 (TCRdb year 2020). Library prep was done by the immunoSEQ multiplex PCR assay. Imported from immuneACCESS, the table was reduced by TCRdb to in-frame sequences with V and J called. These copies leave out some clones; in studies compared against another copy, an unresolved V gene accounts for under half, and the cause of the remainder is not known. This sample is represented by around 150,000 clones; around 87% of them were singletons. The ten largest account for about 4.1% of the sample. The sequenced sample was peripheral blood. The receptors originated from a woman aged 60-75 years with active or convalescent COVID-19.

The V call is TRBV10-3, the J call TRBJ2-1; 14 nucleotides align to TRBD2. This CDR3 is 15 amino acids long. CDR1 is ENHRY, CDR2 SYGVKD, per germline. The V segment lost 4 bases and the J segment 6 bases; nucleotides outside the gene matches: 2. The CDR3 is CAISAGTSGGNEQFF. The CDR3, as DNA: TGTGCCATCAGTGCAGGGACTAGCGGGGGCAATGAGCAGTTCTTC.

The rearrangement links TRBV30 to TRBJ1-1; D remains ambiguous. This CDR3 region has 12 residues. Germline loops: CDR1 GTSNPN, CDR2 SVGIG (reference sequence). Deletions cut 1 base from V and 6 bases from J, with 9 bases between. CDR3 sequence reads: CAWSETRAEAFF. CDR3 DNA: TGTGCCTGGAGTGAAACACGGGCTGAAGCTTTCTTT.

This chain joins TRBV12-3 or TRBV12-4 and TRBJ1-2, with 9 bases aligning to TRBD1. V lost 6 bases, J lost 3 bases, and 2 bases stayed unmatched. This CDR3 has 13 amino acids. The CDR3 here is CASRTGGDYGYTF. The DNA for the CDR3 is TGTGCCAGCAGAACAGGGGGCGACTATGGCTACACCTTC.

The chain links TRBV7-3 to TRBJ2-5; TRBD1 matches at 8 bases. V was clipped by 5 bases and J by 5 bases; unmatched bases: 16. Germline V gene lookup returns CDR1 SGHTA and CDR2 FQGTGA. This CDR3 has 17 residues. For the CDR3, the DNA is TGTGCCAGCAGCCCGCTCGCAGGGGGCATCGGACGGGAGACCCAGTACTTC. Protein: CASSPLAGGIGRETQYF.

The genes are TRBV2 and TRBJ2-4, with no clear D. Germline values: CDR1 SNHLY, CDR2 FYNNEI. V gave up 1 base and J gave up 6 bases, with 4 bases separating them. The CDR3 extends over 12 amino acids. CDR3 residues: CASSEGRNIQYF. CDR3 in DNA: TGTGCCAGCAGTGAAGGCAGAAACATTCAGTACTTC. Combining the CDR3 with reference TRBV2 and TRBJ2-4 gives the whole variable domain EPEVTQTPSHQVTQMGQEVILRCVPISNHLYFYWYRQILGQKVEFLVSFYNNEISEKSEIFDDQFSVERPDGSNFTLKIRSTKLEDSAMYFCASSEGRNIQYFGAGTRLSVL.

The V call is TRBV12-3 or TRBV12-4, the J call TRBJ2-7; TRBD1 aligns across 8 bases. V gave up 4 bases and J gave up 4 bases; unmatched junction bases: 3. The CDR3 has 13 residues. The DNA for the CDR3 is TGTGCCAGCAGTTCGAGGACAGGGTACGAGCAGTACTTC. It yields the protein CASSSRTGYEQYF.

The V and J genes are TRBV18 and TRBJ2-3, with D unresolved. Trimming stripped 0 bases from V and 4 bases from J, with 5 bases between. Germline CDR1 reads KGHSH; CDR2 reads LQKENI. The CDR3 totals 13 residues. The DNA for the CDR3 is TGTGCCAGCTCACCACCGTATGCAGATACGCAGTATTTT. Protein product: CASSPPYADTQYF.

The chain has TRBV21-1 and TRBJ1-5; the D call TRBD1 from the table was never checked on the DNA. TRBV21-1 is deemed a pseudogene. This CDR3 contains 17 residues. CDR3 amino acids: CASSKVAGAASNQPQHF. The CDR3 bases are TGTGCCAGCAGCAAAGTGGCAGGGGCTGCGAGCAATCAGCCCCAGCATTTT.

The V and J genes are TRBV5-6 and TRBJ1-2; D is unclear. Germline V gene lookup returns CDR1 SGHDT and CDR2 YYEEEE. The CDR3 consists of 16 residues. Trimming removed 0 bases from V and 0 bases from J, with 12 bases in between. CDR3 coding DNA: TGTGCCAGCAGCTTGGTGAGCGATACGACTAACTATGGCTACACCTTC. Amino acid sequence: CASSLVSDTTNYGYTF.

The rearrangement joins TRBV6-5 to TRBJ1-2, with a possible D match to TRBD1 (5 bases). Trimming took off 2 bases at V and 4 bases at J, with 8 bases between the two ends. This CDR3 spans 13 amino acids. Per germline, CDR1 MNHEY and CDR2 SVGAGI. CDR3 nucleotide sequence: TGTGCCAGCAGTTACCTCCAGGGCTATGGCTACACCTTC. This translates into CASSYLQGYGYTF.

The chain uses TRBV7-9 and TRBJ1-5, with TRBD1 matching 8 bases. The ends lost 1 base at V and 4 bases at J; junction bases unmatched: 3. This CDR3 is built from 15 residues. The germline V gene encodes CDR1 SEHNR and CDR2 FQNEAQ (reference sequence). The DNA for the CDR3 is TGTGCCAGCAGCTTAGGGGGACAGGTAAATCAGCCCCAGCATTTT. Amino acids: CASSLGGQVNQPQHF.

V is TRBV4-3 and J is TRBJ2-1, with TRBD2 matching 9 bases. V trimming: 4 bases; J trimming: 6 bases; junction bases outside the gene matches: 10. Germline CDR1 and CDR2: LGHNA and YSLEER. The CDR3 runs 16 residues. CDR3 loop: CASSPSGTRPANEQFF. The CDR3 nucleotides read TGCGCCAGCAGCCCTAGCGGGACTAGGCCAGCCAATGAGCAGTTCTTC.

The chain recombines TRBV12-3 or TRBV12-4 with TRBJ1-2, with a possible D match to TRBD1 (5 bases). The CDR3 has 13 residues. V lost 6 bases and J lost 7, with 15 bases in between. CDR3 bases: TGTGCCAGCAGGCCCAGATCCAGGGTTGGCTACACCTTC. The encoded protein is CASRPRSRVGYTF.

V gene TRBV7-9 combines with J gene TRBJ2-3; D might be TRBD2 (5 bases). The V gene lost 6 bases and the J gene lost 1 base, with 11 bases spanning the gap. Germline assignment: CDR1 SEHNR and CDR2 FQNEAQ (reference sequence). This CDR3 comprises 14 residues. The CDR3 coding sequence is TGTGCCAGCAGTAATTTCGGGGGCACAGATACGCAGTATTTT. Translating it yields CASSNFGGTDTQYF.

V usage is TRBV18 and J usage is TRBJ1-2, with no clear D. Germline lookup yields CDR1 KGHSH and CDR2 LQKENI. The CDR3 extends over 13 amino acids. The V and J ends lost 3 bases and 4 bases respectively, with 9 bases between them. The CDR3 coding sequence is TGTGCCAGCTCACCTGGGGAGGGCTATGGCTACACCTTC. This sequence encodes CASSPGEGYGYTF.

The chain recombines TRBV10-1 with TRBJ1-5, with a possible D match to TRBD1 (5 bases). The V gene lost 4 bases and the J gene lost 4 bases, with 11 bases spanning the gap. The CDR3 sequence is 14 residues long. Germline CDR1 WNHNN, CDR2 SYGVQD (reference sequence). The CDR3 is CASSATVLNQPQHF. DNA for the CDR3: TGCGCCAGCAGTGCGACAGTTCTTAATCAGCCCCAGCATTTT.

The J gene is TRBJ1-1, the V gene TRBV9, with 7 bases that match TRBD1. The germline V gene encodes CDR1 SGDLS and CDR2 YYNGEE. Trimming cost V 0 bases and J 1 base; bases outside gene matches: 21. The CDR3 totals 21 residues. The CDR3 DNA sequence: TGTGCCAGCAGCGTAGGAGACTACAATCGGGACAGCCTTACATGGAACACTGAAGCTTTCTTT. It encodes CASSVGDYNRDSLTWNTEAFF.

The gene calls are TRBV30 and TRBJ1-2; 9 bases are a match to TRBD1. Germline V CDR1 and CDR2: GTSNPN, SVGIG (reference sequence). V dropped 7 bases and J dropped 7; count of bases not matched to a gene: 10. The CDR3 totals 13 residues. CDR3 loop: CAYDRDRASGYTF. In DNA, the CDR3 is TGTGCCTATGACCGGGACAGGGCTTCTGGCTACACCTTC.

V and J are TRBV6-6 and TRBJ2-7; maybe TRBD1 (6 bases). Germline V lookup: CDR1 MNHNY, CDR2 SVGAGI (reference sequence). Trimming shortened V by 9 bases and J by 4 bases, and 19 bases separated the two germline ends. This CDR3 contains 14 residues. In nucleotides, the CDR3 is TGTGCCAGTGTTAACCGGGACACCTCTTACGAGCAGTACTTC. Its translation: CASVNRDTSYEQYF.

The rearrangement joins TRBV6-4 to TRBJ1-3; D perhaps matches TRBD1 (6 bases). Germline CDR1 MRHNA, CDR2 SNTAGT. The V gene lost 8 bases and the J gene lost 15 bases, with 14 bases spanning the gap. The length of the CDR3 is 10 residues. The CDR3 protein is CASRDPQGYF. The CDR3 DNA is TGTGCCAGCCGCGATCCACAGGGATATTTT.

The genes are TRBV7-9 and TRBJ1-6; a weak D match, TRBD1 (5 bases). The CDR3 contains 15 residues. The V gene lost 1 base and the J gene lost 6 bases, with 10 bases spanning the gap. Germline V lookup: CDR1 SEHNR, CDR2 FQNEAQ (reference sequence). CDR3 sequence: CASSLGGRANSPLHF. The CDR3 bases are TGTGCCAGCAGCTTAGGTGGCAGGGCTAATTCACCCCTCCACTTT.

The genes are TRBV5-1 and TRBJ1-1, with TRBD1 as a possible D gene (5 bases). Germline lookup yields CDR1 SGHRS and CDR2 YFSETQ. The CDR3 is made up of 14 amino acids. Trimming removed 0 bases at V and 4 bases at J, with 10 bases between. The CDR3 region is CASSLGGASTEAFF. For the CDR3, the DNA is TGCGCCAGCAGCTTGGGGGGCGCGAGCACTGAAGCTTTCTTT.

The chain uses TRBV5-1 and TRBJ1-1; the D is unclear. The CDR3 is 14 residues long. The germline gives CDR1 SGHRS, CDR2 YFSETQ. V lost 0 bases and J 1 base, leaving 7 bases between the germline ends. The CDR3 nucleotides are TGCGCCAGCAGCTTGGTTGCGGGGAACACTGAAGCTTTCTTT. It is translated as CASSLVAGNTEAFF.

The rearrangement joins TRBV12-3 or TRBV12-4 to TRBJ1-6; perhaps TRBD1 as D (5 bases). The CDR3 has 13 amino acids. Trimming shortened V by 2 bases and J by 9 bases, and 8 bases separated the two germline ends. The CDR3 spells CASSLTQGSPLHF. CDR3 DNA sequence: TGTGCCAGCAGTTTAACTCAGGGTTCACCCCTCCACTTT.

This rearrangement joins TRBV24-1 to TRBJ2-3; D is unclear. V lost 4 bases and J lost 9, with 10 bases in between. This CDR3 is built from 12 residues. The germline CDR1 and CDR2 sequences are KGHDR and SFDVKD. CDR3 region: CATSDQRGTQYF. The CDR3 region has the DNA TGTGCCACCAGTGACCAGCGTGGAACGCAGTATTTT.